This T cell receptor beta chain stems from a study of blood T cell repertoires in COVID-19. Study-wide context: Samples taken during acute and convalescent COVID-19 were collected in the United States, Italy and Spain.

CDR1 is MNHEY, CDR2 SVGAGI, per germline. The CDR3 is 15 residues long. V was shortened by 8 bases and J by 0 bases, with 15 bases between the two germline ends. As originally analysed: From reference gene primer amplification, estimates of nucleated cell counts were derived. Repertoires were generated with immunoSEQ multiplex PCR, while TCRdb's copy carries only in-frame clones and drops some. That table supplies the V and J calls and clone size; D and trimming were determined from the DNA. The sample lists over 50,000 clones, around 77% occurring once. Material for sequencing was peripheral blood. This chain links TRBV6-5 with TRBJ2-3, with a possible D match to TRBD2 (5 bases). This receptor was obtained from a man at least 80 years old with active or convalescent COVID-19. CDR3 loop: CASSLAQPSTDTQYF. The DNA of the CDR3 is TGTGCCAGCTCTCTAGCACAGCCTAGCACAGATACGCAGTATTTT.